This paragraph covers one TCR beta chain sequence. Clones were read by immunoSEQ multiplex PCR, and TCRdb kept only the in-frame ones, dropping some. The sample contains 70,000 to 95,000 clones, 70% to 90% of which appear only once. The sample is drawn from a study of OX40 agonist ivuxolimab in advanced cancers. Looking at the study overall: Treatment of patients was with ivuxolimab, an agonistic anti-OX40 (CD134) antibody. With a range of roughly 23 to 90, age averaged about 58 years, and approximately 83% were male.

V was pared by 0 bases and J by 6 bases, with 11 bases between. The CDR3 totals 14 residues. Germline-derived CDR1 and CDR2 are SGHAT and FQNNGV. This sample comprised CD4+ or CD8+ T cells sorted from blood, obtained in a trial of the OX40 agonist ivuxolimab. The chain uses TRBV11-2 and TRBJ2-5, with TRBD1 as a possible D gene (6 bases). This clonotype originated in an adult with an advanced solid tumor such as melanoma, head and neck, liver or kidney cancer. The CDR3 here is CASSLDQGWQTQYF. In DNA, the CDR3 is TGTGCCAGCAGCTTAGATCAGGGGTGGCAGACCCAGTACTTC.